The T cell receptor beta chain under discussion was sequenced for a study of Graves' ophthalmopathy and Graves' hyperthyroidism. As for the study in general: Peripheral blood was obtained at first diagnosis, ahead of any treatment. General study points: Most clonotypes expanded in thyroid above 0.001 frequency were present in blood too.

PBMCs came from roughly 9.2 ml of fresh peripheral blood. TCR beta CDR3 amplification used RNA transcripts. The first-round RT-PCR employed HTBI primers together with the Qiagen OneStep RT-PCR kit. A multiplex PCR was then performed as the second round. TCRdb re-called the multiplex PCR reads with MiXCR, one entry per CDR3 protein. The table records roughly 300,000 distinct CDR3 sequences, roughly 15% of them present only once. The germline CDR1 and CDR2 sequences are SEHNR and FQNEAQ (reference sequence). This CDR3 has 12 residues. The ends were cut back, 4 bases at V and 13 bases at J, with 11 bases in the middle. In regard to this clonotype: Its antigen is currently unknown.

The chain uses TRBV7-9 and TRBJ1-6, with D unresolved. Sequences were obtained from peripheral blood. The TCR was taken from an adult man with Graves' ophthalmopathy. CDR3 protein: CASSSGQFPLHF. CDR3 bases: TGTGCCAGCAGCTCGGGTCAGTTTCCCCTCCACTTT.